This section outlines one T cell receptor beta chain sequence together with its context. Antigen unknown. The sample is drawn from a study of blood T cells in healthy people across ages. Study results and limitations: Estimates of total diversity, which came from one million sequenced T cells, were considered to be underestimates. When set beside aged donors, long-lived donors presented more naive CD4+ cells and higher diversity.

The CDR3 has 16 residues. V gave up 5 bases and J gave up 3 bases; unmatched junction bases: 9. Germline V CDR1 and CDR2: SGHTA, FQGNSA. Then a second PCR, running about 6 to 12 cycles, was carried out with a sample-barcoded 5' primer and a J-beta primer mix. A minimum of 2.5 million CDR3-containing paired-end reads was obtained for each sample. TCRdb reanalysed the 5' RACE reads using MiXCR and keeps one entry per CDR3 protein. Of over 950,000 distinct CDR3 sequences listed, roughly 47% are singletons. What was sequenced was blood. This clonotype was sampled from a woman aged 55-70 years in good health. The chain employs TRBV7-2 and TRBJ2-1; 8 nucleotides agree with TRBD2. The CDR3 coding sequence is TGTGCCAGCAGCCATACAACCACTAGCGGCTACAATGAGCAGTTCTTC. Protein sequence: CASSHTTTSGYNEQFF.